Shown below are 29 T cell receptor beta chains from a single sample sequenced in a study of shared clonotypes between healthy human individuals. Profiled with immunoSEQ multiplex PCR; TCRdb holds only in-frame clones, not every one. The sample comprises approximately 1,500,000 clones, 96% of which are singletons, and 1.2% rests with the top ten. Sequenced sample: naive CD4+ T cells sorted from blood. The subset: CD45RA+ positively selected. These receptors all come from a man between 25 and 39 years old in good health.

The chain carries TRBV11-2 and TRBJ2-1, with TRBD2 matching 13 bases. Germline CDR1 SGHAT, CDR2 FQNNGV. V was pared by 5 bases and J by 7 bases, with 5 bases of the junction left unmatched. The CDR3 has 15 amino acids. This CDR3 reads CASSRTSGSGNEQFF. CDR3 nucleotides: TGTGCCAGCAGCCGGACTAGCGGGAGCGGTAATGAGCAGTTCTTC.

This chain links TRBV11-2 with TRBJ2-2, with unresolved D. V lost 0 bases, J lost 5 bases, and 10 bases lay in between. The CDR3 is made up of 15 amino acids. Germline lookup yields CDR1 SGHAT and CDR2 FQNNGV. CDR3 sequence: CASSLEQLKTGELFF. CDR3 nucleotides: TGTGCCAGCAGCTTAGAACAGCTTAAAACCGGGGAGCTGTTTTTT.

The chain employs TRBV11-2 and TRBJ2-5, with TRBD2 as a possible D gene (6 bases). Germline values: CDR1 SGHAT, CDR2 FQNNGV. Trimming removed 5 bases at V and 5 bases at J, with 15 bases between. The CDR3 covers 14 residues. CDR3 DNA sequence: TGTGCCAGCAGCCCCGGGAGCGGTCTGGAGACCCAGTACTTC. Translation: CASSPGSGLETQYF.

The gene calls are TRBV6-5 and TRBJ2-5; TRBD2 agrees at 10 bases. There are 14 residues in the CDR3. The germline V gene encodes CDR1 MNHEY and CDR2 SVGAGI. J was trimmed by 4 bases and V by 6 bases; bases with no gene match: 5. The CDR3 DNA sequence: TGTGCCAGCAGGCAAGCGGGAGGGGGAGAGACCCAGTACTTC. Its protein product is CASRQAGGGETQYF.

For this clone: This sample also contains other DNA sequences that code for the same CDR3. The genes are TRBV5-4 and TRBJ2-3; D may correspond to TRBD1 or TRBD2 (6 bases each). CDR1 and CDR2 from the germline V gene are SGHNT and YYREEE (reference sequence). Trimming shortened V by 4 bases and J by 0 bases, and 12 bases separated the two germline ends. The CDR3 has 15 amino acids. CDR3 loop: CASSLGGGSTDTQYF. The CDR3 bases are TGTGCCAGCAGCCTCGGAGGGGGAAGCACAGATACGCAGTATTTT.

The V call is TRBV11-2, the J call TRBJ2-1, with D possibly TRBD2 on 6 matching bases. Trimming took 2 bases from V and 2 from J, leaving 19 bases between them. The germline V gene has CDR1 SGHAT and CDR2 FQNNGV. CDR3 length equals 18 residues. The CDR3 loop reads CASSLFSLAGPAYNEQFF. The CDR3 nucleotides read TGTGCCAGCAGCTTATTTTCTCTTGCGGGGCCAGCCTACAATGAGCAGTTCTTC.

On this clone itself: Other nucleotide sequences from this sample produce the same CDR3. The chain joins TRBV19 to TRBJ1-1; D might be TRBD1 (5 bases). The V gene lost 2 bases and the J gene lost 4 bases, with 8 bases spanning the gap. This CDR3 spans 13 amino acids. Germline CDR1 LNHDA, CDR2 SQIVND (reference sequence). The CDR3 DNA reads TGTGCCAGTAGTATACGGGGGGTCACTGAAGCTTTCTTT. As protein: CASSIRGVTEAFF.

V gene TRBV11-2 combines with J gene TRBJ2-1; weak D call: TRBD2 (5 bases). Trimming shortened V by 5 bases and J by 12 bases, and 20 bases separated the two germline ends. Germline loops: CDR1 SGHAT, CDR2 FQNNGV. This CDR3 is built from 14 residues. CDR3 DNA: TGTGCCAGCAGCCCCGAGGCCGGTATTCGGGGGCAGTTCTTC. As protein: CASSPEAGIRGQFF.

This chain connects TRBV7-6 to TRBJ2-1, with TRBD1 matching over 7 bases. J was trimmed by 5 bases and V by 5 bases; bases with no gene match: 9. The CDR3 contains 15 residues. Germline-derived CDR1 and CDR2 are SGHVS and FNYEAQ. The CDR3 loop is CASSPSRGRNNEQFF. The CDR3 nucleotides read TGTGCCAGCAGCCCCAGTAGGGGGCGAAACAATGAGCAGTTCTTC.

This chain uses TRBV5-8 with TRBJ2-1; either TRBD1 or TRBD2 may fit D (6 bases each). This CDR3 has 13 residues. Germline lookup yields CDR1 SGHTS and CDR2 YDEGEE. V dropped 7 bases and J dropped 8 bases, with 16 bases sitting between them. The CDR3 loop reads CASLFPGADEQFF. The CDR3 region has the DNA TGTGCCAGCCTGTTCCCGGGGGCGGATGAGCAGTTCTTC.

J is TRBJ2-7 and V is TRBV19; 7 bases are a match to TRBD1. Per the germline V gene, CDR1 is LNHDA and CDR2 is SQIVND (reference sequence). J lost 2 bases, V lost 6 bases, and 4 bases had no gene match. This CDR3 is built from 13 residues. The CDR3 bases are TGTGCCAGTAGAAAGACAGGGCCCTACGAGCAGTACTTC. Amino acids: CASRKTGPYEQYF.

V is TRBV27 and J is TRBJ2-2; D is unresolved. CDR3 size: 16 residues. Germline V gene sequence: CDR1 MNHEY, CDR2 SMNVEV (reference sequence). Trimming shortened V by 0 bases and J by 4 bases, and 12 bases separated the two germline ends. CDR3 protein: CASSLSAGKSTGELFF. In nucleotides, the CDR3 is TGTGCCAGCAGTTTATCGGCTGGAAAAAGCACCGGGGAGCTGTTTTTT.

Turning to this clone: Additional DNA sequences in this sample encode the identical CDR3. The chain combines TRBV2 with TRBJ2-7, with D possibly TRBD1 on 6 matching bases. The V gene lost 5 bases and the J gene lost 0 bases, with 8 bases spanning the gap. This CDR3 is built from 13 residues. Germline V gene data show CDR1 as SNHLY and CDR2 as FYNNEI. Here the CDR3 DNA reads TGTGCCAGCAGTAGGGACAACTCCTACGAGCAGTACTTC. It yields the protein CASSRDNSYEQYF.

V is TRBV28 and J is TRBJ2-5; TRBD1 agrees at 9 bases. Germline V gives CDR1 MDHEN, CDR2 SYDVKM. The CDR3 loop spans 16 amino acids. V trimming: 4 bases; J trimming: 3 bases; junction bases outside the gene matches: 9. CDR3 region: CASSSPTGGGKETQYF. The CDR3 bases are TGTGCCAGCAGTTCACCGACAGGGGGAGGTAAAGAGACCCAGTACTTC. Together with reference TRBV28 and TRBJ2-5, the CDR3 gives the full variable domain: DVKVTQSSRYLVKRTGEKVFLECVQDMDHENMFWYRQDPGLGLRLIYFSYDVKMKEKGDIPEGYSVSREKKERFSLILESASTNQTSMYLCASSSPTGGGKETQYFGPGTRLLVL.

V is TRBV30 and J is TRBJ1-3; no definite D call. Looked up from germline, CDR1 is GTSNPN and CDR2 is SVGIG (reference sequence). The CDR3 loop spans 12 amino acids. V was clipped by 5 bases and J by 9 bases, with 14 bases between them. The CDR3 is CAWSVGLATIYF. CDR3 coding DNA: TGTGCCTGGTCGGTGGGTCTGGCCACCATATATTTT.

This clone was seen only once. Other DNA sequences within the sample encode an identical CDR3. The chain employs TRBV9 and TRBJ1-1, with D hard to call. CDR1 SGDLS and CDR2 YYNGEE come from the germline V gene. This CDR3 spans 13 amino acids. V gave up 3 bases and J gave up 2 bases, with 8 bases separating them. This CDR3 is CASSGTLNTEAFF. CDR3 nucleotide sequence: TGTGCCAGCAGCGGTACATTAAACACTGAAGCTTTCTTT. The complete variable domain, with remaining parts taken from reference TRBV9 and TRBJ1-1, reads DSGVTQTPKHLITATGQRVTLRCSPRSGDLSVYWYQQSLDQGLQFLIQYYNGEERAKGNILERFSAQQFPDLHSELNLSSLELGDSALYFCASSGTLNTEAFFGQGTRLTVV.

This clone was found once. J is TRBJ1-1 and V is TRBV28, with D perhaps TRBD1 (5 bases). The germline gives CDR1 MDHEN, CDR2 SYDVKM. The CDR3 sequence is 13 residues long. V lost 5 bases, J lost 4 bases, and 11 bases lay in between. Here the CDR3 DNA reads TGTGCCAGCAGTCCGGGGAGGGGCACTGAAGCTTTCTTT. Amino acids: CASSPGRGTEAFF.

Concerning this clone: Other nucleotide sequences from this sample produce the same CDR3. The CDR3 region has the DNA TGTGCCAGCAGCTTGGCGGTGGGGACAGGGAACAATGAGCAGTTCTTC. This translates into CASSLAVGTGNNEQFF. The rearrangement joins TRBV5-6 to TRBJ2-1; 9 nucleotides agree with TRBD1. The CDR3 runs to 16 residues. J gave up 5 bases and V 0 bases, and 6 bases lay outside the gene matches. Germline loops: CDR1 SGHDT, CDR2 YYEEEE.

The chain links TRBV29-1 to TRBJ2-3; 12 nucleotides align to TRBD2. Germline trimming cut 4 bases from V and 0 bases from J; bases unmatched to any gene: 5. The germline V gene has CDR1 SQVTM and CDR2 ANQGSEA. CDR3 length equals 16 residues. CDR3 coding DNA: TGCAGCGTTGGGGCTAGCGGGGGGGTTAGCACAGATACGCAGTATTTT. It codes for CSVGASGGVSTDTQYF.

The chain combines TRBV19 with TRBJ2-7; no reliable D call. The CDR3 has 14 residues. Trimming removed 8 bases at V and 6 bases at J, with 20 bases between. The germline gives CDR1 LNHDA, CDR2 SQIVND (reference sequence). The CDR3 loop reads CASAPLLQTGEQYF. The CDR3 DNA follows: TGTGCCAGTGCGCCGCTCTTGCAGACGGGCGAGCAGTACTTC.

The chain's CDR3 is CASSPQGDQPQHF. CDR3 bases: TGTGCCAGTAGTCCCCAGGGGGATCAGCCCCAGCATTTT. The chain couples TRBV19 to TRBJ1-5; 7 bases agree with TRBD1. V lost 5 bases, J lost 5 bases, and 3 bases stayed unmatched. The CDR3 covers 13 residues. Per germline, CDR1 LNHDA and CDR2 SQIVND (reference sequence).

This clone came up once. The rearrangement links TRBV2 to TRBJ2-7; 7 bases fit TRBD1. Germline loops: CDR1 SNHLY, CDR2 FYNNEI. CDR3 size: 14 residues. V trimming: 5 bases; J trimming: 0 bases; junction bases outside the gene matches: 4. The CDR3 nucleotides read TGTGCCAGCAGTTTACAGGGGATCTCCTACGAGCAGTACTTC. Its translation: CASSLQGISYEQYF.

The rearrangement links TRBV18 to TRBJ2-7, with D unclear. V was trimmed by 3 bases and J by 3 bases, leaving 9 bases between them. The CDR3 covers 13 residues. Germline CDR1 is KGHSH and CDR2 is LQKENI. The CDR3 DNA follows: TGTGCCAGCTCACCGTCAATGGACTACGAGCAGTACTTC. This encodes CASSPSMDYEQYF.

V usage is TRBV7-2 and J usage is TRBJ2-2; the match to TRBD2 covers 9 bases. Unmatched junction bases numbered 8, after V lost 4 bases and J lost 5 bases. This CDR3 contains 16 residues. CDR1 is SGHTA, CDR2 FQGNSA, per germline. CDR3 region: CASSSITSGLTGELFF. CDR3 nucleotides: TGTGCCAGCAGCTCCATAACTAGCGGGTTGACCGGGGAGCTGTTTTTT.

The chain uses TRBV5-1 and TRBJ2-5, with a weak D call TRBD1 (5 bases). Germline V lookup: CDR1 SGHRS, CDR2 YFSETQ. Trimming stripped 4 bases from V and 5 bases from J, with 15 bases between. The CDR3 has 14 residues. The DNA for the CDR3 is TGCGCCAGCAGCCCACTTCCCGACAGCGAGACCCAGTACTTC. Residues: CASSPLPDSETQYF.

The chain combines TRBV7-2 with TRBJ2-1; 8 nucleotides line up with TRBD2. Germline trimming cut 7 bases from V and 7 bases from J; bases unmatched to any gene: 15. Germline loops: CDR1 SGHTA, CDR2 FQGNSA. The CDR3 runs to 16 residues. CDR3 loop: CASTARPGLVRNEQFF. DNA for the CDR3: TGTGCCAGCACTGCGAGACCGGGACTAGTGAGGAATGAGCAGTTCTTC.

The CDR3 loop is CASSLTNSPYEQYF. In DNA form, the CDR3 reads TGTGCCAGCAGCTTAACGAACAGTCCCTACGAGCAGTACTTC. The chain uses TRBV11-2 and TRBJ2-7; no clear D. CDR3 length equals 14 residues. Per the germline V gene, CDR1 is SGHAT and CDR2 is FQNNGV. Trimming removed 2 bases from V and 2 bases from J, with 10 bases in between.

The rearrangement links TRBV5-4 to TRBJ2-1; D gene ambiguous. This CDR3 comprises 16 residues. Trimming shortened V by 4 bases and J by 3 bases, and 17 bases separated the two germline ends. Germline CDR1 SGHNT, CDR2 YYREEE (reference sequence). CDR3 loop: CASSPGGDLDYNEQFF. As DNA, the CDR3 is TGTGCCAGCAGCCCAGGTGGAGACCTGGACTACAATGAGCAGTTCTTC.

This rearrangement joins TRBV28 to TRBJ2-1; D not certain. The V end lost 6 bases, the J end lost 2 bases, and 11 bases lay between the germline ends. The CDR3 has 14 residues. The germline V gene encodes CDR1 MDHEN and CDR2 SYDVKM. This CDR3 reads CASRNLGTYNEQFF. The CDR3 bases are TGTGCCAGCAGAAATCTAGGGACCTACAATGAGCAGTTCTTC.